This TCR beta chain was captured by sequencing in a study of blood T cell repertoires in COVID-19. As for the study in general: Some COVID-19 samples were acute and others convalescent; all came from the United States, Italy and Spain. The cDNA or gDNA used as material had been derived from T cells, B-cell-depleted T cells, or PBMCs.

With 3 bases removed from V and 0 bases from J, the gap between germline ends came to 17 bases. This CDR3 is built from 17 residues. Looked up from germline, CDR1 is MNHEY and CDR2 is SVGEGT. The sample holds a few counts of this clone. In the original analysis: By means of reference gene primer amplification, nucleated cell counts were estimated. The table came from immunoSEQ multiplex PCR; TCRdb's copy has only in-frame clones and leaves some out. The V and J calls and clone size were taken over from that table, and D and trimming were inferred from the DNA. The sample records just over 80,000 clones, around 86% being singletons.

The V and J genes are TRBV6-2 or TRBV6-3 and TRBJ1-1; weak D call: TRBD1 (5 bases). The sample comprised peripheral blood. This TCR was recovered from a man older than 75 with acute or convalescent COVID-19. CDR3: CASSYKLGRQLNTEAFF. The CDR3 DNA sequence: TGTGCCAGCAGTTATAAATTGGGGCGGCAGTTGAACACTGAAGCTTTCTTT.